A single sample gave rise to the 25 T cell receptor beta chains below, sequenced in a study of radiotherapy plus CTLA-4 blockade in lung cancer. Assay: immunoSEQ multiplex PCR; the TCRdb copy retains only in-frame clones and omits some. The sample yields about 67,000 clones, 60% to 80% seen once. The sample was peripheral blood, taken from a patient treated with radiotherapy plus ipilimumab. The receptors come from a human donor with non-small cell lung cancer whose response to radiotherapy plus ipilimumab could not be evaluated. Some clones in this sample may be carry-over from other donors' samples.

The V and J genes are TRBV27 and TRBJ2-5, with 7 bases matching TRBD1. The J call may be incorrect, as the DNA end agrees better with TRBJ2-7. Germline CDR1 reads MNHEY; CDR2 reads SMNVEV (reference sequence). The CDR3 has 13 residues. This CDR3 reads CASGYRGSYEQYF. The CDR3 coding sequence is TGTGCCAGCGGATACAGGGGCTCCTACGAGCAGTACTTC.

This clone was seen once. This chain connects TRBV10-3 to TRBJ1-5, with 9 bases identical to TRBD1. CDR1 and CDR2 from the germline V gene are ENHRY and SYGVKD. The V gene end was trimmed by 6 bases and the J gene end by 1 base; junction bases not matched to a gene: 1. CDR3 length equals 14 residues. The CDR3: CAISGQGSNQPQHF. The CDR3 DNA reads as TGTGCCATCAGCGGACAGGGGAGCAATCAGCCCCAGCATTTT.

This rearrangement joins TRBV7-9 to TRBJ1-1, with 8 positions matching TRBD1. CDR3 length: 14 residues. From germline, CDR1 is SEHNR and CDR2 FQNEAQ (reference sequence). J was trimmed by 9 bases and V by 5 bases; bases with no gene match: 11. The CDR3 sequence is CASSVQRQGPKAFF. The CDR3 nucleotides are TGTGCCAGCAGCGTACAAAGACAGGGGCCCAAAGCTTTCTTT.

The CDR3 nucleotides are TGTGCCAGTAGCCCCGACAGGGATAGTTCACCCCTCCACTTT. This translates into CASSPDRDSSPLHF. The V and J genes are TRBV19 and TRBJ1-6, with TRBD1 identical over 7 bases. This CDR3 comprises 14 residues. Germline lookup yields CDR1 LNHDA and CDR2 SQIVND (reference sequence). The ends lost 6 bases at V and 9 bases at J; junction bases unmatched: 8.

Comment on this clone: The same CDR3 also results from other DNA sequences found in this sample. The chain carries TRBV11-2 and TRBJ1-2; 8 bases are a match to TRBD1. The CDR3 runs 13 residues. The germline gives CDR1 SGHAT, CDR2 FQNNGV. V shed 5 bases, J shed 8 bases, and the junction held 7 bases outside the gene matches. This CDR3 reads CASSADRGGGYTF. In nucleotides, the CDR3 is TGTGCCAGCAGCGCCGACAGGGGCGGAGGCTACACCTTC.

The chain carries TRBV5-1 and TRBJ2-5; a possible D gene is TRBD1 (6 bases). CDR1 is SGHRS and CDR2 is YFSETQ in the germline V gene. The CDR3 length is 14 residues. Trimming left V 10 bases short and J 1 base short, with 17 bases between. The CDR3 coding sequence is TGCGCCTGCCGGACAGTCGCGGGCCAAGAGACCCAGTACTTC. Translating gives CACRTVAGQETQYF.

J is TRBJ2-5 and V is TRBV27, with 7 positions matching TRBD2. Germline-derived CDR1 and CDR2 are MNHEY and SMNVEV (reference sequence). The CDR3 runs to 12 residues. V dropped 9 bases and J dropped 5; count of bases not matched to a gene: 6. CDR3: CASGRREETQYF. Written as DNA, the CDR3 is TGTGCCAGTGGACGGCGGGAGGAGACCCAGTACTTC.

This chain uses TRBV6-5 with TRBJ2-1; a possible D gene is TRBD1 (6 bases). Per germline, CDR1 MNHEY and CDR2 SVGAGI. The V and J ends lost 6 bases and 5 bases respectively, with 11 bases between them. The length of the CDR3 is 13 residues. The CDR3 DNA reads TGTGCCAGCAGCACGGACAGAGACAATGAGCAGTTCTTC. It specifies CASSTDRDNEQFF.

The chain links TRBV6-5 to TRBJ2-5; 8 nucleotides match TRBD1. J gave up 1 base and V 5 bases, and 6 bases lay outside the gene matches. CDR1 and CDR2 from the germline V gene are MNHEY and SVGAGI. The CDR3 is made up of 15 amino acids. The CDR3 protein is CASSQSGGRQETQYF. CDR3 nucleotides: TGTGCCAGCAGTCAATCAGGGGGCCGCCAAGAGACCCAGTACTTC.

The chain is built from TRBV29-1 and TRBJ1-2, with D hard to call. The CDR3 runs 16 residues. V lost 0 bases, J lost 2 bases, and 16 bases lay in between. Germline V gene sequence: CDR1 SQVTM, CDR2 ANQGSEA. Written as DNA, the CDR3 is TGCAGCGTTGAAGATCCGTCAAGCCCTCTGAACTATGGCTACACCTTC. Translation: CSVEDPSSPLNYGYTF.

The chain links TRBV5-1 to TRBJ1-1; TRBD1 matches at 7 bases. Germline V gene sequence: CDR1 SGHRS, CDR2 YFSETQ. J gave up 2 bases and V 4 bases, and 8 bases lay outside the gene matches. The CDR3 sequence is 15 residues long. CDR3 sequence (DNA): TGCGCCAGCAGCGCCCAGGGGGACGGCAACACTGAAGCTTTCTTT. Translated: CASSAQGDGNTEAFF.

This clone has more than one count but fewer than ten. The chain's CDR3 is CASSFTSGATDTQYF. CDR3 DNA: TGTGCCAGCAGTTTTACTAGCGGGGCCACAGATACGCAGTATTTT. The chain recombines TRBV6-1 with TRBJ2-3; 10 bases map to TRBD2. The germline gives CDR1 MNHNS, CDR2 SASEGT. The CDR3 spans 15 residues. With 5 bases clipped from V and 2 bases from J, the junction kept 4 bases outside the gene matches.

CDR3 protein: CASSLPWTAQETQYF. The CDR3 DNA reads TGTGCCAGCAGCCTACCGTGGACAGCTCAAGAGACCCAGTACTTC. This rearrangement joins TRBV7-8 to TRBJ2-5; D may be TRBD1 (6 bases). The V gene lost 5 bases and the J gene lost 2 bases, with 15 bases spanning the gap. Germline CDR1 is SGHVS and CDR2 is FQNEAQ. This CDR3 is built from 15 residues.

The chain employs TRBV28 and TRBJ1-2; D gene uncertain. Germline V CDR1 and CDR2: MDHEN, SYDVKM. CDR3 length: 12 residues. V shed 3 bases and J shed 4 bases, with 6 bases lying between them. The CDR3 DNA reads TGTGCCAGCAGTTTTACATCCTATGGCTACACCTTC. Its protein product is CASSFTSYGYTF.

The CDR3 DNA is TGCAGCGTTGAAGAGGGCTCTCAGGGCCCCTATGGCTACACCTTC. This encodes CSVEEGSQGPYGYTF. The V gene is TRBV29-1, the J gene TRBJ1-2; the D gene is possibly TRBD1 (5 bases). V lost 0 bases and J lost 4, with 15 bases in between. Germline V gene sequence: CDR1 SQVTM, CDR2 ANQGSEA. The length of the CDR3 is 15 residues.

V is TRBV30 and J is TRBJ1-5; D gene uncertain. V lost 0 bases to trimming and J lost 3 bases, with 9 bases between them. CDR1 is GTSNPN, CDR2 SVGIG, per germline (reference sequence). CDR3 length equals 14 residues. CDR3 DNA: TGTGCCTGGAGTGTACTGTCCGACAATCAGCCCCAGCATTTT. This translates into CAWSVLSDNQPQHF.

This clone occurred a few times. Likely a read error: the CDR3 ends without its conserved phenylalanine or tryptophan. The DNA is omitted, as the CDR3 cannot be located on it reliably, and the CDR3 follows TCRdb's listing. This CDR3 reads CASSIEGSLII. This chain connects TRBV19 to TRBJ1-1; TRBD1, the table's D call, was not compared with the DNA. Germline V gives CDR1 LNHDA, CDR2 SQIVND (reference sequence). Including both end residues, the CDR3 is 11 amino acids long.

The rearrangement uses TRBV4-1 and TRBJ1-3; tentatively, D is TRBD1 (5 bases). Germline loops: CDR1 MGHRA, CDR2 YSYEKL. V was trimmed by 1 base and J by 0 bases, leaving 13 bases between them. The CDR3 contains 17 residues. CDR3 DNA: TGCGCCAGCAGCCAAGTGGTCAGGGAAAGCTCTGGAAACACCATATATTTT. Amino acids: CASSQVVRESSGNTIYF.

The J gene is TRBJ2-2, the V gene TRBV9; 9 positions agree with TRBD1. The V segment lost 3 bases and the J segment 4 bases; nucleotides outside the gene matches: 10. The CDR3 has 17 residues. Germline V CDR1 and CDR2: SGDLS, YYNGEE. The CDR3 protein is CASSDSMGQGVTGELFF. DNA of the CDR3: TGTGCCAGCAGCGATAGTATGGGACAGGGAGTCACCGGGGAGCTGTTTTTT.

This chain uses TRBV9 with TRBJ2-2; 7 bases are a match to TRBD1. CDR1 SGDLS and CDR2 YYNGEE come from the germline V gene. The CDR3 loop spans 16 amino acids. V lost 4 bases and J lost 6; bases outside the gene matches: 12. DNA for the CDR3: TGTGCCAGCAGCTATGAAGGGGGCGTGGGAGCCGGGGAGCTGTTTTTT. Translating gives CASSYEGGVGAGELFF.

This CDR3 reads CASRPASGGASGELFF. CDR3 DNA: TGTGCCAGCAGGCCCGCTAGCGGGGGGGCTTCCGGGGAGCTGTTTTTT. V and J are TRBV28 and TRBJ2-2, with 12 bases identical to TRBD2. This CDR3 spans 16 amino acids. Germline CDR1 reads MDHEN; CDR2 reads SYDVKM. The V segment lost 6 bases and the J segment 6 bases; nucleotides outside the gene matches: 8.

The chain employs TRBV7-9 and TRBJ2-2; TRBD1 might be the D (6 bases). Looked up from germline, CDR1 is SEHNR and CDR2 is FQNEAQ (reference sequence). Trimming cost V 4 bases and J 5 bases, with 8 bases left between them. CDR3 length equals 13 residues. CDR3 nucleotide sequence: TGTGCCAGCAGCTCAACAGGGACCGGGGAGCTGTTTTTT. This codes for CASSSTGTGELFF. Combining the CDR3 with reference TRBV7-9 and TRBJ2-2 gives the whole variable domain DTGVSQNPRHKITKRGQNVTFRCDPISEHNRLYWYRQTLGQGPEFLTYFQNEAQLEKSRLLSDRFSAERPKGSFSTLEIQRTEQGDSAMYLCASSSTGTGELFFGEGSRLTVL.

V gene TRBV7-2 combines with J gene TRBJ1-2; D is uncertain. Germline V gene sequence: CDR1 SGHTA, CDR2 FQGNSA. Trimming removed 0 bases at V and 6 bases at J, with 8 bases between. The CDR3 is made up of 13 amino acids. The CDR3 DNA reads TGTGCCAGCAGCTTAGCGCCCGGGGATGGCTACACCTTC. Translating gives CASSLAPGDGYTF.

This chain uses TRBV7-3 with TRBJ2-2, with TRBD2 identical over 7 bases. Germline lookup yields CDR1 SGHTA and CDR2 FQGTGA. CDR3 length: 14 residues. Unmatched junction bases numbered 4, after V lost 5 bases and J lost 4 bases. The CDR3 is CASSPIAGTGELFF. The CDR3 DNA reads TGTGCCAGCAGCCCAATAGCGGGCACCGGGGAGCTGTTTTTT.

This CDR3 is CASRAGTGVNTEAFF. The CDR3 DNA is TGTGCCAGCAGGGCAGGGACAGGAGTGAACACTGAAGCTTTCTTT. The chain recombines TRBV2 with TRBJ1-1, with 8 bases aligning to TRBD1. Per germline, CDR1 SNHLY and CDR2 FYNNEI. The V segment lost 6 bases and the J segment 0 bases; nucleotides outside the gene matches: 6. The CDR3 sequence is 15 residues long.